The 6 T cell receptor beta chains in this list originate from one sample, sequenced in a study of T cells expressing NK-cell markers. TCRdb re-called the 5' RACE reads and catalogs CDR3 proteins one per entry, DNA excluded. There are about 460,000 distinct CDR3 sequences in the sample, with 1.4% held by the top ten. Input material: blood T cells: a sorted CD56 or NKG2C T cell subset, CD4+ or CD8+ T cells, or bulk PBMC T cells (not recorded which). These receptors were collected from a woman between 50 and 59 years old in good health.

The chain is built from TRBV7-2 and TRBJ1-5. The CDR3 has 15 amino acids. The germline V gene has CDR1 SGHTA and CDR2 FQGNSA. CDR3 sequence reads: CASSLQAGTGQPQHF.

V is TRBV6-1 and J is TRBJ1-6. Germline CDR1 is MNHNS and CDR2 is SASEGT. This CDR3 comprises 15 residues. This CDR3 is CASSEGWQASSPLHF.

The chain carries TRBV12-3 or TRBV12-4 and TRBJ2-3; TCRdb gives TRBD2 as the D gene, but with no DNA this cannot be confirmed. CDR3 length: 15 amino acids. The CDR3 protein is CASSATSEGTDTQYF.

The chain carries TRBV7-9 and TRBJ1-5; the D call from TCRdb, TRBD1, cannot be confirmed without DNA. Germline-derived CDR1 and CDR2 are SEHNR and FQNEAQ (reference sequence). CDR3 size: 13 residues. CDR3 residues: CASRGGAGQPQHF.

V gene TRBV7-9 combines with J gene TRBJ2-2; no DNA is available, so the TRBD2 call from TCRdb remains unchecked. Looked up from germline, CDR1 is SEHNR and CDR2 is FQNEAQ (reference sequence). CDR3 size: 16 residues. This CDR3 is CASSLFYPRGTGELFF.

V and J are TRBV6-2 or TRBV6-3 and TRBJ2-5; checking the TCRdb D call of TRBD1 is not possible without DNA. This CDR3 spans 14 amino acids. Per the germline V gene, CDR1 is MNHEY and CDR2 is SVGEGT. The CDR3 is CASSPFRGLQTQYF.